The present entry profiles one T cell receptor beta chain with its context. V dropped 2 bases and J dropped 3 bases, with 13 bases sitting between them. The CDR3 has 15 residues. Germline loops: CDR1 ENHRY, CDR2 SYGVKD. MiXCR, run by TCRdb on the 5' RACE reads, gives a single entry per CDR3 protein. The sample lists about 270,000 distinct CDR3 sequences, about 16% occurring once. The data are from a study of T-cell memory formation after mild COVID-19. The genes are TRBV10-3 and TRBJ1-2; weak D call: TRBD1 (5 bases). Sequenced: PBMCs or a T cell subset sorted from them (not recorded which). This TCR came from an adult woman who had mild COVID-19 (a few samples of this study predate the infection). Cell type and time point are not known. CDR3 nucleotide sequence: TGTGCCATCAGTGAGCGGGGCGGGGGTGACTATGGCTACACCTTC. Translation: CAISERGGGDYGYTF.